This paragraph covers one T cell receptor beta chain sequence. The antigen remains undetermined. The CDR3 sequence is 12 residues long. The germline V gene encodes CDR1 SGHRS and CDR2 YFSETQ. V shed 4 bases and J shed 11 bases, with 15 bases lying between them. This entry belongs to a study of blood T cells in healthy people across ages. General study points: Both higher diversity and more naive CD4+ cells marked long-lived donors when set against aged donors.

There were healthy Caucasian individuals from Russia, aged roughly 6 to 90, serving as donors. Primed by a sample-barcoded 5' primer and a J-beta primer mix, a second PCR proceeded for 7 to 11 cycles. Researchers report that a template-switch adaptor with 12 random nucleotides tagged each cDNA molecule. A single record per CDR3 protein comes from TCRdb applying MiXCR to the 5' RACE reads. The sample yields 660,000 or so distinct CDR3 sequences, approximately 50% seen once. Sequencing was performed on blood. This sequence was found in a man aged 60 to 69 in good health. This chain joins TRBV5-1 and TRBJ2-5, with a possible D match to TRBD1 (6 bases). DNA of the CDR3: TGCGCCAGCAGCATCAACAAGGGGGAGCAGTACTTC. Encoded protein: CASSINKGEQYF.